This TCR beta chain was captured by sequencing in a study of blood T cell repertoires in COVID-19. This table comes from immunoSEQ multiplex PCR, and its TCRdb copy is limited to in-frame clones, with some not included. The sample has 200,000 to 250,000 clones, approximately 89% seen once. Losses at the gene ends were 6 bases for V and 0 bases for J; bases not matched to a gene: 2. This CDR3 region has 14 residues. CDR1 and CDR2 from the germline V gene are LNHDA and SQIVND (reference sequence). This chain links TRBV19 with TRBJ1-5; 7 bases agree with TRBD1. Sequencing was carried out using PBMCs or T cells enriched from blood (not recorded which). The receptor's source is a woman aged 30 to 39 who had been exposed to COVID-19. CDR3 sequence: CASSQGDSNQPQHF. Here the CDR3 DNA reads TGTGCCAGTAGCCAGGGGGATAGCAATCAGCCCCAGCATTTT.